These 15 T cell receptor beta chains were all obtained from the same sample, sequenced in a study of Ad26.COV2.S vaccination and SARS-CoV-2 variants. Regarding treatment: some 19 received Ad26.COV2.S at low or high dose, single or two shots; 5 received placebo; per-sample allocation not given. After the first vaccine or placebo injection, samples were drawn on day 63. Using immunoSEQ multiplex PCR, the repertoire was profiled, and TCRdb retains in-frame clones only, with some absent. Here the sample spans 300,000 to 350,000 clones, 90% being singletons. This specimen consisted of peripheral blood, obtained in a trial of Ad26.COV2.S vaccine versus placebo. The receptors here all came from a person aged 18-65 years who received the Ad26.COV2.S COVID-19 vaccine or a placebo.

This clone was seen a single time. The chain carries TRBV11-3 and TRBJ1-2, with TRBD1 identical over 12 bases. The V gene end was trimmed by 5 bases and the J gene end by 4 bases; junction bases not matched to a gene: 11. The germline V gene encodes CDR1 SGHNT and CDR2 YENEEA. The CDR3 runs 17 residues. This chain's CDR3 is CASSLGTGGQGAYGYTF. In DNA form, the CDR3 reads TGTGCCAGCAGCCTCGGTACAGGGGGACAGGGGGCCTATGGCTACACCTTC.

This chain connects TRBV19 to TRBJ1-4, with D unresolved. The CDR3 length is 13 residues. Trimming took 5 bases from V and 6 from J, leaving 10 bases between them. Germline CDR1 LNHDA, CDR2 SQIVND (reference sequence). The CDR3 nucleotides are TGTGCCAGTAGTGTGGGGAGGGATGAAAAACTGTTTTTT. Translating gives CASSVGRDEKLFF.

This clone was seen a single time. The chain combines TRBV28 with TRBJ1-4, with D possibly TRBD1 on 5 matching bases. CDR1 is MDHEN and CDR2 is SYDVKM in the germline V gene. The CDR3 is 17 residues long. Deletions cut 6 bases from V and 5 bases from J, with 22 bases between. The CDR3 sequence is CASSPIAGRGANEKLFF. CDR3 DNA sequence: TGTGCCAGCAGCCCTATAGCAGGGAGAGGGGCCAATGAAAAACTGTTTTTT. Complete variable domain (other parts from reference TRBV28 and TRBJ1-4): DVKVTQSSRYLVKRTGEKVFLECVQDMDHENMFWYRQDPGLGLRLIYFSYDVKMKEKGDIPEGYSVSREKKERFSLILESASTNQTSMYLCASSPIAGRGANEKLFFGSGTQLSVL.

The chain links TRBV7-2 to TRBJ1-2; D not resolved. Germline CDR1 SGHTA, CDR2 FQGNSA. The CDR3 is 14 residues long. Trimming left V 6 bases short and J 4 bases short, with 15 bases between. This CDR3 is CASRTTGLGYGYTF. CDR3 nucleotide sequence: TGTGCCAGCAGGACTACCGGGTTGGGCTATGGCTACACCTTC.

J is TRBJ2-1 and V is TRBV18; 8 nucleotides match TRBD1. The CDR3 contains 14 residues. With V trimmed by 2 bases and J by 9 bases, 6 bases remained unmatched. CDR1 is KGHSH and CDR2 is LQKENI in the germline V gene. Here the CDR3 DNA reads TGTGCCAGCTCACCATTGGAGGGACAGGTTGAGCAGTTCTTC. Encoded protein: CASSPLEGQVEQFF.

The chain has TRBV9 and TRBJ1-1; 8 bases agree with TRBD1. Germline trimming cut 0 bases from V and 3 bases from J; bases unmatched to any gene: 1. Germline CDR1 reads SGDLS; CDR2 reads YYNGEE. The CDR3 is 14 amino acids. CDR3 DNA: TGTGCCAGCAGCGTAGACAGGGGGGACACTGAAGCTTTCTTT. It translates to CASSVDRGDTEAFF.

V usage is TRBV6-2 or TRBV6-3 and J usage is TRBJ2-7; 8 nucleotides align to TRBD1. The CDR3 consists of 16 residues. Unmatched junction bases numbered 10, after V lost 2 bases and J lost 4 bases. Germline loops: CDR1 MNHEY, CDR2 SVGEGT. In DNA form, the CDR3 reads TGTGCCAGCAGTTACGCCCGCGGACAGGGAGCTTACGAGCAGTACGTC. Its protein product is CASSYARGQGAYEQYV.

The V gene is TRBV25-1, the J gene TRBJ2-2; D is perhaps TRBD1 or TRBD2 (5 bases each). Germline-derived CDR1 and CDR2 are MGHDK and SYGVNS. V dropped 4 bases and J dropped 4 bases, with 19 bases sitting between them. The CDR3 spans 17 residues. The CDR3 protein is CASSGQPGTIITGELFF. The CDR3 region has the DNA TGTGCCAGCAGTGGACAACCGGGGACCATAATCACCGGGGAGCTGTTTTTT. Looking up the rest from reference TRBV25-1 and TRBJ2-2 gives the full variable domain: EADIYQTPRYLVIGTGKKITLECSQTMGHDKMYWYQQDPGMELHLIHYSYGVNSTEKGDLSSESTVSRIRTEHFPLTLESARPSHTSQYLCASSGQPGTIITGELFFGEGSRLTVL.

The gene calls are TRBV30 and TRBJ2-2, with TRBD2 as a possible D gene (6 bases). The germline CDR1 and CDR2 sequences are GTSNPN and SVGIG (reference sequence). CDR3 length: 14 amino acids. Trimming cost V 4 bases and J 0 bases, with 9 bases left between them. CDR3 amino acids: CAWKERANTGELFF. The CDR3 DNA sequence: TGTGCCTGGAAGGAGCGGGCGAACACCGGGGAGCTGTTTTTT.

The chain has TRBV5-8 and TRBJ2-5; D is uncertain. The CDR3 loop spans 16 amino acids. The V gene lost 6 bases and the J gene lost 5 bases, with 23 bases spanning the gap. Germline V gene data show CDR1 as SGHTS and CDR2 as YDEGEE. The CDR3 DNA reads TGTGCCAGCACCCAACTTTGGGCTAACAGTGGGGAGACCCAGTACTTC. Translation: CASTQLWANSGETQYF. Based on the CDR3 plus reference TRBV5-8 and TRBJ2-5, the full variable domain is EAGVTQSPTHLIKTRGQQATLRCSPISGHTSVYWYQQALGLGLQFLLWYDEGEERNRGNFPPRFSGRQFPNYSSELNVNALELEDSALYLCASTQLWANSGETQYFGPGTRLLVL.

CDR3 DNA: TGTGCCAGTAGCCCCGACAGCACTAATTATCAGCCCCAGCATTTT. This sequence encodes CASSPDSTNYQPQHF. The rearrangement links TRBV19 to TRBJ1-5; D possibly corresponds to TRBD1 (5 bases). Trimming removed 6 bases from V and 5 bases from J, with 17 bases in between. The CDR3 spans 15 residues. Germline CDR1 and CDR2: LNHDA and SQIVND (reference sequence).

The chain joins TRBV7-2 to TRBJ1-4, with TRBD1 matching over 8 bases. V gave up 5 bases and J gave up 0 bases; unmatched junction bases: 5. Germline-derived CDR1 and CDR2 are SGHTA and FQGNSA. The CDR3 sequence is 16 residues long. CDR3 bases: TGTGCCAGCAGCGCTCAGGGGGCAGCAACTAATGAAAAACTGTTTTTT. It translates to CASSAQGAATNEKLFF.

The rearrangement joins TRBV27 to TRBJ2-7, with D possibly being TRBD1 (5 bases). The CDR3 extends over 14 amino acids. Germline-derived CDR1 and CDR2 are MNHEY and SMNVEV (reference sequence). Trimming pared 5 bases from V and 1 base from J, leaving 12 bases between. CDR3 amino acids: CASSADSESYEQYV. CDR3 DNA sequence: TGTGCCAGCAGTGCCGACAGCGAATCCTACGAGCAGTACGTC.

The chain carries TRBV19 and TRBJ2-3, with TRBD1 matching over 12 bases. This CDR3 has 17 residues. The trim removed 3 bases at V and 5 bases at J, leaving 9 bases unmatched. Germline CDR1 is LNHDA and CDR2 is SQIVND (reference sequence). The CDR3 protein is CASSIYGTGGSGDTQYF. For the CDR3, the DNA is TGTGCCAGTAGTATCTATGGGACAGGGGGCTCGGGAGATACGCAGTATTTT.

The V gene is TRBV9, the J gene TRBJ1-6, with D maybe TRBD1 (5 bases). From germline, CDR1 is SGDLS and CDR2 YYNGEE. There are 15 residues in the CDR3. The V end was cut by 3 bases, the J end by 8 bases, with 15 bases between. The CDR3 loop reads CASSAPGTLDSPLHF. DNA of the CDR3: TGTGCCAGCAGCGCTCCCGGGACGTTGGATTCACCCCTCCACTTT.